The 30 T cell receptor beta chains reported below all come from one sample, sequenced in a study of shared T cell receptors in the human thymus. Clones were read by immunoSEQ multiplex PCR, and TCRdb kept only the in-frame ones, dropping some. This repertoire shows about 660,000 clones, more than 75% found once; its top ten account for just under 0.0095%. This sample was shared with a second study, whose subject was human thymus T cells.

Sequencing was performed on thymocytes. Every receptor here comes from a boy under two years old with a congenital heart defect.

The chain uses TRBV7-9 and TRBJ2-1; 7 bases agree with TRBD2. Germline V lookup: CDR1 SEHNR, CDR2 FQNEAQ (reference sequence). V was pared by 1 base and J by 5 bases, with 8 bases of the junction left unmatched. The CDR3 is made up of 16 amino acids. The CDR3 DNA reads TGTGCCAGCAGCTTAGGGGGACTATCTTACCACAATGAGCAGTTCTTC. This encodes CASSLGGLSYHNEQFF. Filled out from reference TRBV7-9 and TRBJ2-1, the complete variable domain reads DTGVSQNPRHKITKRGQNVTFRCDPISEHNRLYWYRQTLGQGPEFLTYFQNEAQLEKSRLLSDRFSAERPKGSFSTLEIQRTEQGDSAMYLCASSLGGLSYHNEQFFGPGTRLTVL.

The chain joins TRBV12-1 to TRBJ2-5; no DNA check was done on the table's D call, TRBD2. TRBV12-1 is noted as a pseudogene. The CDR3 loop spans 16 amino acids. The CDR3 reads CASSSTPGTRQETQYF. CDR3 bases: TGTGCCAGCAGTTCAACTCCCGGGACTCGGCAAGAGACCCAGTACTTC.

The gene calls are TRBV25-1 and TRBJ1-6; 8 bases line up with TRBD1. The CDR3 extends over 15 amino acids. V lost 6 bases and J lost 7; bases outside the gene matches: 8. The germline gives CDR1 MGHDK, CDR2 SYGVNS. The CDR3 DNA reads TGTGCCAGCAGCCCGACAGGGGCCCTCAATTCACCCCTCCACTTT. Amino acid sequence: CASSPTGALNSPLHF.

This clone showed up just a few times. Here the CDR3 reads CASSDSDSGSRDEQFF. The DNA for the CDR3 is TGTGCCAGCAGTGACTCAGATAGCGGGAGTAGGGATGAGCAGTTCTTC. The chain links TRBV6-4 to TRBJ2-1; 9 bases align to TRBD2. The germline gives CDR1 MRHNA, CDR2 SNTAGT. The trim removed 0 bases at V and 8 bases at J, leaving 8 bases unmatched. The CDR3 spans 16 residues.

This clone was recorded once. The rearrangement uses TRBV28 and TRBJ2-1; 7 nucleotides agree with TRBD1. V was pared by 5 bases and J by 1 base, with 8 bases of the junction left unmatched. The CDR3 covers 16 residues. Germline-derived CDR1 and CDR2 are MDHEN and SYDVKM. The CDR3 region is CASSQKRDSSYNEQFF. CDR3 DNA: TGTGCCAGCAGTCAGAAACGGGACAGTTCCTACAATGAGCAGTTCTTC.

This chain uses TRBV6-1 with TRBJ1-6; D possibly corresponds to TRBD1 (6 bases). This CDR3 comprises 15 residues. CDR1 is MNHNS and CDR2 is SASEGT in the germline V gene. V gave up 6 bases and J gave up 3 bases, with 12 bases separating them. The CDR3 coding sequence is TGTGCCAGCAGAACAGGGTTTGACTATAATTCACCCCTCCACTTT. Translating it yields CASRTGFDYNSPLHF.

With respect to this clone: Other DNA sequences in this specimen translate into the identical CDR3. The chain uses TRBV19 and TRBJ1-6; no clear D gene. CDR1 and CDR2 from the germline V gene are LNHDA and SQIVND (reference sequence). V lost 3 bases, J lost 0 bases, and 9 bases lay in between. There are 16 residues in the CDR3. The CDR3 here is CASSISYSSYNSPLHF. The CDR3 coding sequence is TGTGCCAGTAGTATTTCGTACAGCTCCTATAATTCACCCCTCCACTTT.

The V call is TRBV6-6, the J call TRBJ2-1; 9 nucleotides align to TRBD2. J gave up 0 bases and V 10 bases, and 4 bases lay outside the gene matches. Germline assignment: CDR1 MNHNY and CDR2 SVGAGI (reference sequence). CDR3 length: 14 amino acids. The CDR3, as DNA: TGTGCCACCCTAGCGGGGACCTCCTACAATGAGCAGTTCTTC. Encoded protein: CATLAGTSYNEQFF.

The chain employs TRBV11-2 and TRBJ2-5; 12 positions agree with TRBD2. The V and J ends lost 1 base and 6 bases, in that order; junction bases with no gene match: 9. CDR3 length: 17 residues. The germline gives CDR1 SGHAT, CDR2 FQNNGV. CDR3 region: CASSLANRLAGEKTQYF. DNA for the CDR3: TGTGCCAGCAGCTTAGCAAATCGACTAGCGGGAGAAAAGACCCAGTACTTC.

V and J are TRBV28 and TRBJ1-1; the match to TRBD1 covers 7 bases. J lost 0 bases, V lost 4 bases, and 2 bases had no gene match. Germline-derived CDR1 and CDR2 are MDHEN and SYDVKM. The CDR3 runs to 14 residues. CDR3 DNA: TGTGCCAGCAGTTGGGGACAGTTGAACACTGAAGCTTTCTTT. Residues: CASSWGQLNTEAFF.

The chain couples TRBV28 to TRBJ1-4, with D perhaps TRBD1 (5 bases). Trimming cost V 2 bases and J 7 bases, with 14 bases left between them. CDR3 size: 15 residues. CDR1 MDHEN and CDR2 SYDVKM come from the germline V gene. The CDR3 spells CASSLRAGRGEKLFF. The CDR3 DNA follows: TGTGCCAGCAGTTTACGGGCAGGGCGAGGTGAAAAACTGTTTTTT.

The chain carries TRBV9 and TRBJ2-1; 14 nucleotides align to TRBD2. CDR3 length: 16 amino acids. The germline V gene encodes CDR1 SGDLS and CDR2 YYNGEE. After removal of 3 bases from V and 5 bases from J, the junction contained 4 bases not matched to a gene. The CDR3 region has the DNA TGTGCCAGCAGCGCTCAGGGACTAGCGGGGGACAATGAGCAGTTCTTC. Amino acid sequence: CASSAQGLAGDNEQFF.

The V call is TRBV19, the J call TRBJ1-4, with a weak D call TRBD1 (6 bases). Germline assignment: CDR1 LNHDA and CDR2 SQIVND (reference sequence). The CDR3 runs to 13 residues. Trimming took off 10 bases at V and 4 bases at J, with 13 bases between the two ends. The CDR3 DNA reads TGTGCCAAACCGGGACATATTAATGAAAAACTGTTTTTT. The encoded protein is CAKPGHINEKLFF. Supplemented by reference TRBV19 and TRBJ1-4, the full variable domain reads DGGITQSPKYLFRKEGQNVTLSCEQNLNHDAMYWYRQDPGQGLRLIYYSQIVNDFQKGDIAEGYSVSREKKESFPLTVTSAQKNPTAFYLCAKPGHINEKLFFGSGTQLSVL.

This clone was recorded once. This chain connects TRBV28 to TRBJ2-7; no firm D call. V shed 7 bases and J shed 4 bases, with 8 bases lying between them. Germline V gene lookup returns CDR1 MDHEN and CDR2 SYDVKM. The CDR3 has 11 amino acids. This chain's CDR3 is CASKERYEQYF. The CDR3 DNA is TGTGCCAGCAAGGAGCGATACGAGCAGTACTTC.

This chain links TRBV19 with TRBJ1-2; D perhaps matches TRBD1 (6 bases). Germline lookup yields CDR1 LNHDA and CDR2 SQIVND (reference sequence). With 6 bases removed from V and 2 bases from J, the gap between germline ends came to 19 bases. The CDR3 length is 16 residues. CDR3 DNA sequence: TGTGCCAGTAGCCATCCCCTGGGACATCCAAACTATGGCTACACCTTC. Translation gives CASSHPLGHPNYGYTF.

This chain uses TRBV21-1 with TRBJ2-2; TRBD1, the D gene given by the table, was not confirmed from the DNA. TRBV21-1 is termed a pseudogene. CDR3 length equals 19 residues. CDR3 nucleotides: TGTGCCAGCAGCAAAGGACAGTCTGGACAGGGGGAGAACACCGGGGAGCTGTTTTTT. Translating it yields CASSKGQSGQGENTGELFF.

The rearrangement uses TRBV27 and TRBJ2-7; TRBD1 agrees at 7 bases. Per germline, CDR1 MNHEY and CDR2 SMNVEV (reference sequence). The CDR3 has 14 residues. The V segment lost 2 bases and the J segment 6 bases; nucleotides outside the gene matches: 7. The CDR3 DNA follows: TGTGCCAGCAGTTTAGACAGGGAGAGTTGCGAGCAGTACTTC. Translated: CASSLDRESCEQYF.

The chain is built from TRBV18 and TRBJ2-5; D is unclear. Germline CDR1 KGHSH, CDR2 LQKENI. The CDR3 spans 13 residues. V lost 3 bases, J lost 1 base, and 6 bases lay in between. CDR3 sequence reads: CASSPATQETQYF. The CDR3 nucleotides read TGTGCCAGCTCACCGGCAACCCAAGAGACCCAGTACTTC.

The chain combines TRBV6-1 with TRBJ2-7; D might be TRBD2 (7 bases). The CDR3 runs to 14 residues. The germline V gene encodes CDR1 MNHNS and CDR2 SASEGT. The V end lost 9 bases, the J end lost 6 bases, and 21 bases lay between the germline ends. The CDR3 protein is CASHHGGLYFEQYF. DNA of the CDR3: TGTGCCAGTCACCACGGGGGGCTCTATTTCGAGCAGTACTTC.

This clone was seen a few times. The chain uses TRBV9 and TRBJ2-3, with 8 bases identical to TRBD2. CDR1 is SGDLS and CDR2 is YYNGEE in the germline V gene. This CDR3 has 16 residues. V dropped 3 bases and J dropped 0; count of bases not matched to a gene: 6. This chain's CDR3 is CASSDGGVKSTDTQYF. CDR3 nucleotide sequence: TGTGCCAGCAGCGACGGGGGGGTTAAAAGCACAGATACGCAGTATTTT.

The V call is TRBV25-1, the J call TRBJ1-2; D is uncertain. The CDR3 has 14 amino acids. V lost 3 bases and J lost 6, with 14 bases in between. The germline V gene has CDR1 MGHDK and CDR2 SYGVNS. CDR3 amino acids: CASSDMSRVDGYTF. The CDR3 nucleotides are TGTGCCAGCAGTGACATGAGCCGGGTGGATGGCTACACCTTC.

The gene calls are TRBV6-1 and TRBJ1-5, with a possible D match to TRBD1 (6 bases). V lost 4 bases, J lost 1 base, and 11 bases lay in between. CDR3 length: 15 residues. The germline CDR1 and CDR2 sequences are MNHNS and SASEGT. CDR3 region: CASSALGQSNQPQHF. CDR3 DNA: TGTGCCAGCAGTGCCCTTGGACAGAGCAATCAGCCCCAGCATTTT.

The chain uses TRBV5-6 and TRBJ2-5, with a tentative D call TRBD2 (6 bases). The CDR3 loop spans 11 amino acids. The V gene's germline CDR1 is SGHDT and CDR2 YYEEEE. V was shortened by 2 bases and J by 11 bases, with 10 bases between the two germline ends. CDR3 nucleotides: TGTGCCAGCAGCTTTTCGGGGGAGCAGTACTTC. Translation gives CASSFSGEQYF.

This sequence joins TRBV28 and TRBJ1-1; no reliable D call. Germline CDR1 reads MDHEN; CDR2 reads SYDVKM. The CDR3 totals 17 residues. Trimming removed 5 bases from V and 4 bases from J, with 23 bases in between. CDR3 sequence (DNA): TGTGCCAGCAGTCTAATACTAGGTGAGGGAAATGTCACTGAAGCTTTCTTT. It codes for CASSLILGEGNVTEAFF.

This chain joins TRBV4-3 and TRBJ2-7, with 8 bases matching TRBD2. CDR1 is LGHNA, CDR2 YSLEER, per germline. V shed 1 base, J shed 3 bases, and the junction held 8 bases outside the gene matches. The CDR3 has 16 residues. The CDR3, as DNA: TGCGCCAGCAGCCAAGCCCTCGGGGGGGTCTTCTACGAGCAGTACTTC. Translated, it gives CASSQALGGVFYEQYF.

This rearrangement joins TRBV6-5 to TRBJ1-2; D ambiguous. CDR3 length: 13 amino acids. CDR1 is MNHEY, CDR2 SVGAGI, per germline. V was cut by 7 bases and J by 2 bases, with 11 bases left in between. The CDR3 region is CASTEPVNYGYTF. CDR3 coding DNA: TGTGCCAGCACCGAACCGGTCAACTATGGCTACACCTTC.

The rearrangement links TRBV7-5 to TRBJ2-7; no DNA check was done on the table's D call, TRBD1. TRBV7-5 is an annotated pseudogene. The CDR3 has 15 amino acids. CDR3 bases: TGTGCCAGAACCCAGCTCAGGGACATATCCTACGAGCAGTACTTC. It translates to CARTQLRDISYEQYF.

The chain is built from TRBV30 and TRBJ1-2; 7 bases are a match to TRBD1. CDR3 length: 15 amino acids. From germline, CDR1 is GTSNPN and CDR2 SVGIG (reference sequence). The trim removed 6 bases at V and 5 bases at J, leaving 15 bases unmatched. The CDR3, as DNA: TGTGCCTGTCCTACGGGGGCGGACAGGACATATGGCTACACCTTC. It specifies CACPTGADRTYGYTF.

This clone was recorded once. The chain links TRBV15 to TRBJ2-5; TRBD1 matches 8 bases. V lost 2 bases and J lost 1; bases outside the gene matches: 9. Germline V gene data show CDR1 as LNHNV and CDR2 as YYDKDF (reference sequence). The CDR3 sequence is 17 residues long. The CDR3, as DNA: TGTGCCACCAGCAGACATCCCGGGACAGGATTCCAAGAGACCCAGTACTTC. Protein sequence: CATSRHPGTGFQETQYF.

The gene calls are TRBV5-1 and TRBJ2-7, with D possibly TRBD2 on 5 matching bases. CDR3 length equals 17 residues. V shed 0 bases and J shed 0 bases, with 16 bases lying between them. Germline values: CDR1 SGHRS, CDR2 YFSETQ. The CDR3 coding sequence is TGCGCCAGCAGCTTGGACGAGGGCCCATTTTTCTCCTACGAGCAGTACTTC. Translation: CASSLDEGPFFSYEQYF.